These 2 T cell receptor beta chains originate from one sample sequenced in a study of identical twins (dated by TCRdb to the mid-2010s). The method was 5' RACE. Sequenced on an Illumina HiSeq 2000. In-frame beta chains were kept once TCRdb had trimmed the public reads at Q25 with fastp and called clones with MiXCR. Rows with one shared CDR3 protein collapse into an entry with the most common genes and DNA. In this sample the table shows roughly 250,000 distinct CDR3 sequences, around an eighth of which occur a single time. The top ten constitute approximately 8.2% of the sample. Sequencing used memory (CD45RO+) T cells sorted from blood. This specimen's cell subset or site label, per the study, means: CD45RO+ enriched T cells. Every receptor here comes from a young woman in good health.

A few counts support this clonotype. The V and J genes are TRBV25-1 and TRBJ2-5; D may be TRBD1 or TRBD2 (6 bases each). V lost 3 bases, J lost 4 bases, and 12 bases lay in between. The CDR3 has 14 residues. The V gene's germline CDR1 is MGHDK and CDR2 SYGVNS. This chain's CDR3 is CASSDPGGRETQYF. The CDR3 DNA reads TGTGCCAGCAGTGACCCCGGGGGCCGAGAGACCCAGTACTTC.

This clonotype came up a few times. The chain has TRBV7-8 and TRBJ1-4; a weak D match, TRBD1 (5 bases). Germline-derived CDR1 and CDR2 are SGHVS and FQNEAQ. The CDR3 runs 13 residues. Trimming removed 8 bases at V and 5 bases at J, with 12 bases between. The CDR3 loop is CASGRDRNEKLFF. Written as DNA, the CDR3 is TGTGCCAGCGGCCGGGACCGAAATGAAAAACTGTTTTTT. Variable domain in full (rest from reference TRBV7-8 and TRBJ1-4): GAGVSQSPRYKVAKRGQDVALRCDPISGHVSLFWYQQALGQGPEFLTYFQNEAQLDKSGLPSDRFFAERPEGSVSTLKIQRTQQEDSAVYLCASGRDRNEKLFFGSGTQLSVL.